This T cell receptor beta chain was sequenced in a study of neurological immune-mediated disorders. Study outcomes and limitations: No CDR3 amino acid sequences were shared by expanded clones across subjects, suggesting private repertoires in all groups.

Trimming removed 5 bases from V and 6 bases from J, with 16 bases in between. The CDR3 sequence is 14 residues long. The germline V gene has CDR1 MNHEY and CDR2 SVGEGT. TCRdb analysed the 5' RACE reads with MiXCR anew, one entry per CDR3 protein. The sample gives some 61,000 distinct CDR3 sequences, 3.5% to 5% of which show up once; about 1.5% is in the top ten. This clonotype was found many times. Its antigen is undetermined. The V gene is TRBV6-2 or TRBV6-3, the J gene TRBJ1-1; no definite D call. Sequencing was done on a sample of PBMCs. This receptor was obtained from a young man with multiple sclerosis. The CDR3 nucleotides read TGTGCCAGCAGTACTTTGGGTGGAGCCTCTGAAGCTTTCTTT. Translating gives CASSTLGGASEAFF.